Listed below are T cell receptor beta chains from one sample, sequenced in a study of blood T cell repertoires in COVID-19. Clones were sequenced by immunoSEQ multiplex PCR, and TCRdb holds only the in-frame ones, with some missing. Among about 99,000 clones listed, 89% were seen once. Input material: peripheral blood. These receptors all stem from a woman aged 55-70 years with acute or convalescent COVID-19. Each CDR3 is given with its conserved first and last residue. D genes are given only for firm matches. Clone size is not always given. Where it is, it says once, few, many or a class for expanded clones.

>TRBV5-4|NA|NA|TRBJ2-5
CASSDRTEYQETQYF
TGTGCCAGCAGCGACCGAACAGAGTACCAAGAGACCCAGTACTTC
>TRBV2|NA|NA|TRBJ2-1
CASSLRFVQGGEQFF
TGTGCCAGCAGTCTTCGTTTTGTACAGGGGGGGGAGCAGTTCTTC
>TRBV30|NA|NA|TRBJ2-2
CAWKFFGTGLTGELFF
TGTGCCTGGAAATTTTTTGGAACAGGGCTTACCGGGGAGCTGTTTTTT
>TRBV5-1|NA|NA|TRBJ2-2
CASTVSGELFF
TGCGCCAGCACGGTTTCCGGGGAGCTGTTTTTT
>TRBV4-2|NA|NA|TRBJ1-1
CASSQDGANTEAFF
TGTGCCAGCAGCCAAGATGGAGCAAACACTGAAGCTTTCTTT
>TRBV7-9|NA|once|TRBJ2-7
CASSLIGGYEQYF
TGTGCCAGCAGCTTAATCGGTGGCTACGAGCAGTACTTC
>TRBV12-3/TRBV12-4|NA|NA|TRBJ2-1
CASSPIKGDEQFF
TGTGCCAGCAGCCCCATTAAAGGGGATGAGCAGTTCTTC
>TRBV6-1|NA|NA|TRBJ1-5
CASSDGDSSNQPQHF
TGTGCCAGCAGTGACGGGGATTCAAGCAATCAGCCCCAGCATTTT
>TRBV18|NA|once|TRBJ2-1
CASSIEDEQFF
TGTGCCAGCTCGATCGAGGATGAGCAGTTCTTC
>TRBV6-5|NA|NA|TRBJ1-6
CASSYYGGSPLHF
TGTGCCAGCAGTTACTATGGGGGGTCACCCCTCCACTTT
>TRBV11-3|TRBD2|NA|TRBJ2-3
CASSSGTSGMEADTQYF
TGTGCCAGCAGCTCCGGGACTAGCGGGATGGAGGCAGATACGCAGTATTTT
>TRBV6-4|NA|NA|TRBJ2-1
CASSDFVGVGNEQFF
TGTGCCAGCAGTGACTTCGTGGGAGTGGGGAATGAGCAGTTCTTC
>TRBV24-1|TRBD1|once|TRBJ2-2
CAIGTVSTGELFF
TGTGCCATCGGGACAGTCTCCACCGGGGAGCTGTTTTTT
>TRBV18|TRBD1|NA|TRBJ1-2
CASSFSGQANYGYTF
TGTGCCAGCTCGTTCAGTGGACAGGCCAACTATGGCTACACCTTC
>TRBV10-1|TRBD1|NA|TRBJ1-5
CASRPQGVYSNQPQHF
TGCGCCAGCAGACCGCAGGGGGTTTATAGCAATCAGCCCCAGCATTTT
>TRBV2|NA|NA|TRBJ2-5
CASSVGTQETQYF
TGTGCCAGCAGTGTCGGGACTCAAGAGACCCAGTACTTC
>TRBV3-1/TRBV3-2|TRBD1|NA|TRBJ1-1
CASSSWDRGTEAFF
TGTGCCAGCAGCTCCTGGGACAGGGGGACTGAAGCTTTCTTT
>TRBV10-2|TRBD1|few|TRBJ1-1
CASSFDRATEAFF
TGCGCCAGCAGTTTTGACAGGGCCACTGAAGCTTTCTTT
>TRBV19|TRBD1|NA|TRBJ1-1
CASSIGVGRGTEAFF
TGTGCCAGTAGTATAGGAGTAGGCAGGGGGACTGAAGCTTTCTTT
>TRBV19|NA|NA|TRBJ1-1
CASSRDFGLNTEAFF
TGTGCCAGCTCAAGGGACTTTGGGCTGAACACTGAAGCTTTCTTT
>TRBV10-1|NA|NA|TRBJ2-2
CASSVDLRGELFF
TGCGCCAGCAGTGTAGACTTACGCGGGGAGCTGTTTTTT
>TRBV4-1|NA|NA|TRBJ1-1
CASSQEVPSAGAFF
TGCGCCAGCAGCCAAGAGGTCCCCTCGGCAGGAGCTTTCTTT
>TRBV5-1|TRBD2|NA|TRBJ2-3
CASSLTSGSPTQYF
TGCGCCAGCAGCTTGACTAGCGGGAGTCCTACGCAGTATTTT
>TRBV7-9|NA|NA|TRBJ2-1
CASRSLGGEQFF
TGTGCCAGCAGATCACTAGGGGGTGAGCAGTTCTTC
>TRBV5-1|NA|NA|TRBJ2-3
CASSLGGMASTDTQYF
TGCGCCAGCAGCTTGGGAGGGATGGCGAGCACAGATACGCAGTATTTT
>TRBV11-2|NA|NA|TRBJ2-3
CASSFGGRLDTQYF
TGTGCCAGCAGCTTTGGTGGGAGGCTGGATACGCAGTATTTT
>TRBV25-1|NA|NA|TRBJ1-1
CASSEYVGADMNTEAFF
TGTGCCAGCAGTGAATATGTGGGGGCGGATATGAACACTGAAGCTTTCTTT
>TRBV18|NA|NA|TRBJ2-1
CASSRTGLPYNEQFF
TGTGCCAGCTCCCGTACCGGACTTCCGTACAATGAGCAGTTCTTC
>TRBV5-6|NA|NA|TRBJ2-1
CASSLSRGSAYNEQFF
TGTGCCAGCAGCTTATCCCGGGGTAGCGCCTACAATGAGCAGTTCTTC
>TRBV5-8|NA|NA|TRBJ2-2
CASSRGLPTVNTGELFF
TGTGCCAGCAGCAGGGGACTCCCAACGGTGAACACCGGGGAGCTGTTTTTT
>TRBV19|NA|NA|TRBJ2-2
CASSYTSRNTGELFF
TGTGCCAGTAGTTACACTAGTCGGAACACCGGGGAGCTGTTTTTT
>TRBV19|NA|NA|TRBJ1-1
CASSGPGVNTEAFF
TGTGCCAGTAGTGGGCCAGGGGTGAACACTGAAGCTTTCTTT
>TRBV28|NA|few|TRBJ1-5
CASSTRGGVGNQPQHF
TGTGCCAGCAGTACCAGGGGAGGGGTAGGCAATCAGCCCCAGCATTTT
>TRBV5-1|NA|NA|TRBJ2-1
CASSYGLNEQFF
TGCGCCAGCAGCTATGGACTAAATGAGCAGTTCTTC
>TRBV4-2|NA|NA|TRBJ1-1
CASSQVGGTLNTEAFF
TGTGCCAGCAGCCAAGTGGGGGGGACCCTGAACACTGAAGCTTTCTTT
>TRBV5-1|TRBD1|few|TRBJ1-4
CASSTGQGSEKLFF
TGCGCCAGCAGCACAGGACAGGGGTCCGAAAAACTGTTTTTT
>TRBV3-1/TRBV3-2|NA|NA|TRBJ1-2
CASSQDAGYGYTF
TGTGCCAGCAGCCAAGATGCGGGATATGGCTACACCTTC
>TRBV5-1|TRBD1|NA|TRBJ1-4
CASSITGGPTNEKLFF
TGCGCCAGCAGTATAACAGGGGGCCCCACTAATGAAAAACTGTTTTTT
>TRBV18|NA|NA|TRBJ2-2
CASSPRFPGELFF
TGTGCCAGCTCACCTCGTTTTCCCGGGGAGCTGTTTTTT
>TRBV9|TRBD2|NA|TRBJ2-2
CASSVQTSGRNTGELFF
TGTGCCAGCAGCGTACAAACTAGCGGGAGGAACACCGGGGAGCTGTTTTTT
>TRBV7-3|TRBD1|NA|TRBJ1-3
CASSQGGSGNTIYF
TGTGCCAGCAGCCAGGGGGGCTCTGGAAACACCATATATTTT
>TRBV7-3|TRBD1|NA|TRBJ2-6
CASSLRGPSVAGANVLTF
TGTGCCAGCAGCCTCAGGGGGCCCTCGGTAGCTGGGGCCAACGTCCTGACTTTC
>TRBV2|NA|NA|TRBJ2-1
CASGEASSYNEQFF
TGTGCCAGCGGTGAGGCCAGCTCCTACAATGAGCAGTTCTTC
>TRBV6-5|TRBD1|NA|TRBJ1-5
CASRAGGIGNQPQHF
TGTGCCAGCAGAGCAGGGGGCATTGGTAATCAGCCCCAGCATTTT
>TRBV15|NA|once|TRBJ2-3
CATSTFPWVSGLTQYF
TGTGCCACCAGCACCTTTCCTTGGGTCAGCGGTCTTACGCAGTATTTT
>TRBV5-1|NA|NA|TRBJ2-2
CASSLGRGIDTGELFF
TGCGCCAGCAGCTTGGGTCGCGGGATAGACACCGGGGAGCTGTTTTTT
>TRBV11-2|NA|NA|TRBJ2-1
CASSLVAKSSYNEQFF
TGTGCCAGCAGCTTAGTTGCGAAAAGCTCCTACAATGAGCAGTTCTTC
>TRBV5-1|NA|medium-sized|TRBJ1-1
CASSSVVLGMYTEAFF
TGCGCCAGCAGCTCTGTTGTCCTCGGGATGTACACTGAAGCTTTCTTT
>TRBV5-1|TRBD1|NA|TRBJ2-2
CASSPDRVGPGELFF
TGCGCCAGCAGCCCGGACAGGGTGGGACCCGGGGAGCTGTTTTTT
>TRBV29-1|TRBD1|NA|TRBJ1-2
CSARTGGGDGYTF
TGCAGCGCCCGGACAGGGGGGGGAGATGGCTACACCTTC
>TRBV15|NA|NA|TRBJ2-7
CATSRGSSYEQYF
TGTGCCACCAGCAGGGGCAGCTCCTACGAGCAGTACTTC
>TRBV28|NA|NA|TRBJ1-2
CASSPGNDYGYTF
TGTGCCAGCAGTCCTGGCAACGACTATGGCTACACCTTC